A selection of T cell receptor beta chains follows, all from one sample in a study of control samples from healthy donors and cancer patients. The assay was immunoSEQ multiplex PCR, and TCRdb's table has in-frame clones only and misses some. This repertoire shows around 170,000 clones, about 94% found once; its top ten account for roughly 0.7%. Sequencing input: blood. The receptors come from a woman under 40 in good health. The CDR3 runs from the conserved cysteine through the conserved F or W. A D gene is named only where the DNA matches it firmly. Not all rows give a size; the values are once, few, many and, for expanded clones, a class.

NA	TRBV10-2	TRBJ2-7	NA	TGCGCCAGCAGTGAAAGCTACGAGCAGTACTTC	CASSESYEQYF
NA	TRBV5-1	TRBJ2-2	NA	TGCGCCAGCAGCCCTACGGGGGAAGGGCTGTTTTTT	CASSPTGEGLFF
NA	TRBV7-9	TRBJ2-2	NA	TGTGCCAGCAGGTCTAGAGCCGGGGAGCTGTTTTTT	CASRSRAGELFF
once	TRBV6-1	TRBJ2-3	NA	TGTGCCAGCAGTGAAGCTCCCGGAACAGATACGCAGTATTTT	CASSEAPGTDTQYF
NA	TRBV7-2	TRBJ2-1	NA	TGTGCCAGCAGCTTAGGGAATGAGCAGTTCTTC	CASSLGNEQFF
NA	TRBV9	TRBJ1-2	NA	TGTGCCAGTTCAAGTCCGGGCGGCTATGGCTACACCTTC	CASSSPGGYGYTF
few	TRBV6-4	TRBJ2-3	NA	TGTGCCAGCAGTGACCTGGGCACAGATACGCAGTATTTT	CASSDLGTDTQYF
NA	TRBV19	TRBJ2-4	NA	TGTGCCAGTAGTATGCAGGGGCGAAAAAACATTCAGTACTTC	CASSMQGRKNIQYF
few	TRBV28	TRBJ2-2	NA	TGTGCCAGCAGCCCTTACACCGGGGAGCTGTTTTTT	CASSPYTGELFF
NA	TRBV6-1	TRBJ2-1	NA	TGTGCCAGCAGTGAGCTCCCGCCGGCGTACAATGAGCAGTTCTTC	CASSELPPAYNEQFF
NA	TRBV7-3	TRBJ2-1	TRBD2	TGTGCCAGCAGCTTTAAAGCGGGAGGGCCCGATGAGCAGTTCTTC	CASSFKAGGPDEQFF
NA	TRBV28	TRBJ1-4	NA	TGTGCCAGCAGATGGACGGGACGGAGTAATGAAAAACTGTTTTTT	CASRWTGRSNEKLFF
NA	TRBV10-2	TRBJ2-7	NA	TGCGCCAGCAGTGAGTTTTCCTACCACAGGGCTGGCCACGAGCAGTACTTC	CASSEFSYHRAGHEQYF
NA	TRBV28	TRBJ1-5	NA	TGTGCCAGCAGTCAGCTTCAGCCCCAGCATTTT	CASSQLQPQHF
once	TRBV27	TRBJ2-1	TRBD2	TGTGCCAGCAGTACGGGGACTAGCGGGAGCAATGAGCAGTTCTTC	CASSTGTSGSNEQFF
few	TRBV7-9	TRBJ2-1	TRBD1	TGTGCCAGCAGCTTGGGACAGGGGCCCAATGAGCAGTTCTTC	CASSLGQGPNEQFF
NA	TRBV24-1	TRBJ2-3	TRBD2	TGTGCCACCAGTGATTTGAAACGCGGGAGAGGCGAGGATACGCAGTATTTT	CATSDLKRGRGEDTQYF
NA	TRBV19	TRBJ2-7	TRBD2	TGTGCCAGTAAAACTAGCGGGGGCTCCTACGAGCAGTACTTC	CASKTSGGSYEQYF
NA	TRBV19	TRBJ2-7	TRBD1	TGTGCCAGTAGTATGGGACAGGGGCGGTACGAGCAGTACTTC	CASSMGQGRYEQYF
NA	TRBV11-2	TRBJ2-2	NA	TGTGCCAGCAGCTTAGGCTACGCAGTCAACACCGGGGAGCTGTTTTTT	CASSLGYAVNTGELFF
NA	TRBV6-5	TRBJ2-3	NA	TGTGCCAGCGGGTCTAGCTTCACAGATACGCAGTATTTT	CASGSSFTDTQYF
NA	TRBV5-4	TRBJ2-5	NA	TGTGCCAGCAGCTTGCCTGGGGGGCGGGAAGAGACCCAGTACTTC	CASSLPGGREETQYF
NA	TRBV6-5	TRBJ2-7	NA	TGTGCCAGCAGCCCCCAGGGCAGCTACGAGCAGTACTTC	CASSPQGSYEQYF
NA	TRBV3-1/TRBV3-2	TRBJ1-1	NA	TGTGCCAGCAGCCAAGATGAGATTCGAGGACAGACGAACACTGAAGCTTTCTTT	CASSQDEIRGQTNTEAFF
NA	TRBV28	TRBJ1-1	NA	TGTGCCAGCAGGGGGGGAGGCACTGAAGCTTTCTTT	CASRGGGTEAFF